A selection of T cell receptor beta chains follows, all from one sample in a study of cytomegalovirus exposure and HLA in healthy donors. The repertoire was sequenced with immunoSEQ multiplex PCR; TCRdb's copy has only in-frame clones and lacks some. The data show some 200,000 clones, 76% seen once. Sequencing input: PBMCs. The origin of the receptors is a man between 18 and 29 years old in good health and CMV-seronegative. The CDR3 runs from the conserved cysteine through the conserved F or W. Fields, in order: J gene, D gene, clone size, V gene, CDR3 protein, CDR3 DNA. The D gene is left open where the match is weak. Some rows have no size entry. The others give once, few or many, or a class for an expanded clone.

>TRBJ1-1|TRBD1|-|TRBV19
CASSSPGQGDFEAFF
TGTGCCAGTAGTAGTCCGGGACAGGGGGACTTTGAAGCTTTCTTT
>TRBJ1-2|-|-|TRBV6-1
CASSVRVRNYGYTF
TGTGCCAGCAGTGTGAGGGTTCGTAACTATGGCTACACCTTC
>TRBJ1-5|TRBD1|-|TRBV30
CAWSAGQSNQPQHF
TGTGCCTGGAGCGCGGGACAGAGCAATCAGCCCCAGCATTTT
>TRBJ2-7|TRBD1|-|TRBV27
CASQPGTAVYEQYF
TGTGCCAGCCAGCCAGGGACAGCCGTCTACGAGCAGTACTTC
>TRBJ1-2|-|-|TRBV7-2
CASSIAGASGYAF
TGTGCCAGCAGCATCGCAGGGGCTAGTGGCTACGCCTTC
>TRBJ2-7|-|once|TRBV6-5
CASSRSTGAYKQYF
TGTGCCAGCAGTCGCTCGACAGGAGCCTACAAGCAGTACTTC
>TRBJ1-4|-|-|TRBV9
CASSATGYNEKLFF
TGTGCCAGCAGCGCGACAGGATATAATGAAAAACTGTTTTTT
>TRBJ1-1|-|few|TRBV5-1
CASSWSSAVNTEAFF
TGCGCCAGCAGCTGGAGTTCAGCCGTGAACACTGAAGCTTTCTTT
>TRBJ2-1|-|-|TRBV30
CASGFYNEQFF
TGTGCCTCGGGTTTTTACAATGAGCAGTTCTTC
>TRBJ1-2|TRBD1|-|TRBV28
CASSDGTANRGYGYTF
TGTGCCAGCAGTGACGGGACAGCTAATCGGGGCTATGGCTACACCTTC
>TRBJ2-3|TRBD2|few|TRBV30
CAWGLAGFSSGTDTQYF
TGTGCCTGGGGACTAGCGGGATTTAGCTCCGGCACAGATACGCAGTATTTT
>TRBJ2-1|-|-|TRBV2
CASSEGLSGTYSRFF
TGTGCCAGCAGTGAAGGTCTAAGCGGAACATACAGCCGGTTCTTC
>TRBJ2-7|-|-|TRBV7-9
CASSSPGGLYEQYF
TGTGCCAGCAGCTCGCCCGGGGGGCTCTACGAGCAGTACTTC
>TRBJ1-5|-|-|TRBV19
CASARGGNQPQHF
TGTGCCAGCGCTCGGGGGGGCAATCAGCCCCAGCATTTT
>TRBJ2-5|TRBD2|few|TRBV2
CASSSGTSGVETQYF
TGTGCCAGCAGTTCCGGGACTAGCGGGGTTGAGACCCAGTACTTC
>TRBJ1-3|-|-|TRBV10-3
CAIREGRNTIYF
TGTGCCATCAGGGAGGGCAGAAACACCATATATTTT
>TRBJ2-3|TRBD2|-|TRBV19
CASQSSGTYTDTQYF
TGTGCCAGCCAATCTAGCGGCACCTACACAGATACGCAGTATTTT
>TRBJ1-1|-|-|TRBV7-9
CASSLRSSPGEAFF
TGTGCCAGCAGCTTACGTTCCAGCCCGGGTGAAGCTTTCTTT
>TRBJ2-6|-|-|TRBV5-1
CASSSDRSGANVLTF
TGCGCCAGCAGCTCCGACAGATCTGGGGCCAACGTCCTGACTTTC
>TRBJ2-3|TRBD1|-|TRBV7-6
CASSLAPGQATSTDTQYF
TGTGCCAGCAGCTTAGCGCCGGGACAGGCTACTAGCACAGATACGCAGTATTTT
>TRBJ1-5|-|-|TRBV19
CASSIRGYQPQHF
TGTGCCAGTAGTATAAGAGGGTATCAGCCCCAGCATTTT
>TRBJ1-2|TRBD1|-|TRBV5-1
CASSVDRGLEGYTF
TGCGCCAGCAGCGTAGACAGGGGACTTGAGGGCTACACCTTC
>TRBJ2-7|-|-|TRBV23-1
CASTPWAGSAPMGEQYF
TGCGCCAGCACCCCCTGGGCAGGGTCAGCGCCCATGGGCGAGCAGTACTTC
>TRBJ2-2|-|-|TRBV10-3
CAISEGTLNTGELFF
TGTGCCATCAGTGAGGGGACTCTTAACACCGGGGAGCTGTTTTTT
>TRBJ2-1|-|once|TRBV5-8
CASSSPGVEFF
TGTGCCAGCAGCTCCCCGGGGGTTGAGTTCTTC
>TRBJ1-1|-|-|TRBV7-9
CASSTDRSGAFF
TGTGCCAGCAGCACTGACAGGTCCGGAGCTTTCTTT
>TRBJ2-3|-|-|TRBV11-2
CASSFGVPDTQYF
TGTGCCAGCAGCTTCGGGGTCCCAGATACGCAGTATTTT
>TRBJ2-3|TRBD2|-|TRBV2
CASILGLAGGIADTQYF
TGTGCCAGCATTCTGGGACTAGCGGGAGGGATCGCAGATACGCAGTATTTT
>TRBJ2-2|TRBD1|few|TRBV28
CASKVVGQGYIGELFF
TGTGCCAGCAAGGTTGTAGGACAGGGGTATATCGGGGAGCTGTTTTTT
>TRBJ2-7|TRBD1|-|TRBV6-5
CASREDRGGTYEQYF
TGTGCCAGCAGAGAGGACAGGGGTGGAACCTACGAGCAGTACTTC
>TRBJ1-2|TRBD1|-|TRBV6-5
CASIDRARTDGYTF
TGTGCCAGTATAGACAGGGCACGCACGGATGGCTACACCTTC
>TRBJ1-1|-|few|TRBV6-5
CASSYSLTGRDTEAFF
TGTGCCAGCAGTTACTCTCTGACAGGCCGGGACACTGAAGCTTTCTTT
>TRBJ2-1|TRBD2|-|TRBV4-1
CASSQERATSASEQFF
TGCGCCAGCAGCCAAGAGAGGGCGACTAGCGCGAGTGAGCAGTTCTTC
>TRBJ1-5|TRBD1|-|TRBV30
CAWSGRTGGQPQHF
TGTGCCTGGAGTGGTCGGACAGGGGGTCAGCCCCAGCATTTT
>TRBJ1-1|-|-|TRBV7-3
CASSSYLEGPTEAFF
TGTGCCAGCAGCTCATATCTAGAAGGTCCCACTGAAGCTTTCTTT
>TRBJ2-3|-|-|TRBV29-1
CSVSGQGTDTQYF
TGCAGCGTGTCCGGGCAGGGAACAGATACGCAGTATTTT
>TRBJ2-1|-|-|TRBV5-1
CASSQTQYNEQFF
TGCGCCAGCAGTCAGACACAATACAATGAGCAGTTCTTC
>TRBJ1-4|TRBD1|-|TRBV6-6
CASSYVQGGEKLFF
TGTGCCAGCAGTTACGTACAGGGGGGAGAAAAACTGTTTTTT
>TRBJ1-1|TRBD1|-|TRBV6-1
CASTLDRGNTEAFF
TGTGCCAGCACCCTCGACAGGGGGAACACTGAAGCTTTCTTT
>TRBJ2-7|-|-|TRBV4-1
CASSQGPDRTTYEQYF
TGCGCCAGCAGCCAAGGCCCCGACAGGACAACCTACGAGCAGTACTTC